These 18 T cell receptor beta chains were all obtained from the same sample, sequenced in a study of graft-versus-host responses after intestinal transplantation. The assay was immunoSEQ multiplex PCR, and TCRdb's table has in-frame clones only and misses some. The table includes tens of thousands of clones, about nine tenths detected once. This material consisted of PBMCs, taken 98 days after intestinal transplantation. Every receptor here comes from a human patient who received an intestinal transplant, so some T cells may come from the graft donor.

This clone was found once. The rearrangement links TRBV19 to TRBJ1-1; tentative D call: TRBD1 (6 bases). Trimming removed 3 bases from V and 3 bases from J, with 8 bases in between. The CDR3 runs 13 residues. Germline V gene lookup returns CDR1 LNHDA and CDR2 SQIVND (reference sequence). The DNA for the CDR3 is TGTGCCAGTAGTATTACAGGGTACACTGAAGCTTTCTTT. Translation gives CASSITGYTEAFF. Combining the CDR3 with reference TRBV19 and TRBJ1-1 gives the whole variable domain DGGITQSPKYLFRKEGQNVTLSCEQNLNHDAMYWYRQDPGQGLRLIYYSQIVNDFQKGDIAEGYSVSREKKESFPLTVTSAQKNPTAFYLCASSITGYTEAFFGQGTRLTVV.

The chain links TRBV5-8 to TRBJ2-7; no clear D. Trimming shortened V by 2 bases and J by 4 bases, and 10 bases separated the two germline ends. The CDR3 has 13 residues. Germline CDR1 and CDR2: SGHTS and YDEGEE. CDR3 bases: TGTGCCAGCAGCTTCAGCGACGGGTACGAGCAGTACTTC. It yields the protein CASSFSDGYEQYF.

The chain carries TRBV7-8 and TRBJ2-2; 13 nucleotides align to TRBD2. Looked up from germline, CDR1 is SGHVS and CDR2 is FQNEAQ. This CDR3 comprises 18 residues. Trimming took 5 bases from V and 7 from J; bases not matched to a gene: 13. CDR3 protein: CASSPTRTSGRKGGELFF. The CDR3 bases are TGTGCCAGCAGCCCAACCCGGACTAGCGGGAGAAAGGGCGGGGAGCTGTTTTTT.

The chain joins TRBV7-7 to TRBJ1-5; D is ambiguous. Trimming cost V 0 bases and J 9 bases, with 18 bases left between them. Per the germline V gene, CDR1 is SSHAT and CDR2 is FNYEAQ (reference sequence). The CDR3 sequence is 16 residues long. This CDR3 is CASSLASGKGGWPQHF. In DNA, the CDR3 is TGTGCCAGCAGCTTAGCGTCAGGTAAGGGCGGGTGGCCCCAGCATTTT.

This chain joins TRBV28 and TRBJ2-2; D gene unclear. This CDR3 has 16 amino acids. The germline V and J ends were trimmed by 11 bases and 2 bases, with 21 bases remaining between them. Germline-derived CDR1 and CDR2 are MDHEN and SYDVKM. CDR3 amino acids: CAAVNSGFLNTGELFF. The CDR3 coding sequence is TGTGCCGCCGTGAATTCGGGTTTCCTCAACACCGGGGAGCTGTTTTTT.

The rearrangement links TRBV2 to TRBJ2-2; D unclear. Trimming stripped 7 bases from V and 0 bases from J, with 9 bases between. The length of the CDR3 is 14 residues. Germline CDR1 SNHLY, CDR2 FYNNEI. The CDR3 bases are TGTGCCAGCAATCTTAAGGCGAACACCGGGGAGCTGTTTTTT. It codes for CASNLKANTGELFF. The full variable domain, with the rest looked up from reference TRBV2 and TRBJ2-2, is EPEVTQTPSHQVTQMGQEVILRCVPISNHLYFYWYRQILGQKVEFLVSFYNNEISEKSEIFDDQFSVERPDGSNFTLKIRSTKLEDSAMYFCASNLKANTGELFFGEGSRLTVL.

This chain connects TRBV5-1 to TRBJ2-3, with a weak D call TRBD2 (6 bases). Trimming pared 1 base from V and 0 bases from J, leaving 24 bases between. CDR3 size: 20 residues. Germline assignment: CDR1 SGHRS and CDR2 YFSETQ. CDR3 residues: CASSLKLAHQNPDSTDTQYF. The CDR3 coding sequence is TGCGCCAGCAGCTTGAAGCTAGCGCATCAAAATCCAGATAGCACAGATACGCAGTATTTT.

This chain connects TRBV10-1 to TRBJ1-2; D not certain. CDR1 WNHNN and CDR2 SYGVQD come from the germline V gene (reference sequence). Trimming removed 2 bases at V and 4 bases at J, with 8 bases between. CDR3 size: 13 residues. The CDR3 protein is CASSEGSPYGYTF. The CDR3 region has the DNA TGCGCCAGCAGTGAGGGCTCTCCCTATGGCTACACCTTC.

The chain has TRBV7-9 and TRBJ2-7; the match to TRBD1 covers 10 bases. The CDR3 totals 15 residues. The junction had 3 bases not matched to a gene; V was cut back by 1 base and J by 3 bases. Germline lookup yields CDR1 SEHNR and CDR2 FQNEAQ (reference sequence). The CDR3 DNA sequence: TGTGCCAGCAGCTTAGTGACAGGGGGCAACTACGAGCAGTACTTC. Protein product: CASSLVTGGNYEQYF.

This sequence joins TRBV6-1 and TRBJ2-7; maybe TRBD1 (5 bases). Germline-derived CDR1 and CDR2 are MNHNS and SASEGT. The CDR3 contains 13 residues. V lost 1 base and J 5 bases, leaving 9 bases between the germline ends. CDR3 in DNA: TGTGCCAGCAGTGAAGAGGCAGGGAACGAGCAGTACTTC. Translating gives CASSEEAGNEQYF.

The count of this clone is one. The CDR3 DNA reads TGCAGCGTTGTTGGCAGGGCCGAGACCCAGTACTTC. This translates into CSVVGRAETQYF. The chain recombines TRBV29-1 with TRBJ2-5; D possibly corresponds to TRBD1 (5 bases). The CDR3 covers 12 residues. Looked up from germline, CDR1 is SQVTM and CDR2 is ANQGSEA. V gave up 4 bases and J gave up 5 bases, with 11 bases separating them.

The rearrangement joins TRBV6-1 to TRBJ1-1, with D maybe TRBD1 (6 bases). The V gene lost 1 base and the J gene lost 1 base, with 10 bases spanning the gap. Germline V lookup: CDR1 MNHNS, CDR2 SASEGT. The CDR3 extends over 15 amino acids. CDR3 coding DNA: TGTGCCAGCAGTGAAGTGCCAGGGGCGAACACTGAAGCTTTCTTT. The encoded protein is CASSEVPGANTEAFF.

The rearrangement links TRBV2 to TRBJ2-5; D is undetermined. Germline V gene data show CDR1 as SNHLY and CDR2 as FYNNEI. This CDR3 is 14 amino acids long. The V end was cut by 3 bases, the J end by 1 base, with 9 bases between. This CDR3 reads CASSDGRFQETQYF. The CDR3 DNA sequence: TGTGCCAGCAGTGATGGAAGGTTCCAAGAGACCCAGTACTTC.

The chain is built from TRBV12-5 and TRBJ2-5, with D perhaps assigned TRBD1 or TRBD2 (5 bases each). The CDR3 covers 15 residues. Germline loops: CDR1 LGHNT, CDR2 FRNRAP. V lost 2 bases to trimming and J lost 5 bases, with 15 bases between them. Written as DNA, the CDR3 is TGTGCTAGTGGTTTGTTATCCGGGACGGGGGAGACCCAGTACTTC. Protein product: CASGLLSGTGETQYF.

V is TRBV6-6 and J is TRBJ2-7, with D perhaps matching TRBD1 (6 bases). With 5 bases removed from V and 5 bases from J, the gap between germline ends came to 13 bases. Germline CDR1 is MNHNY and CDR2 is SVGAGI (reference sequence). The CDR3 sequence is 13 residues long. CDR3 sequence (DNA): TGTGCCAGCAGTCCATACAGGGCCGACGAGCAGTACTTC. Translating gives CASSPYRADEQYF.

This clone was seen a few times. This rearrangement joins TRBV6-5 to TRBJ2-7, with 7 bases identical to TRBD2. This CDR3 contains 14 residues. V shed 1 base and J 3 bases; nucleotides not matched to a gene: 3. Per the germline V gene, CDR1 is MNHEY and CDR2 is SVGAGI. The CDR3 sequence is CASSYWGGSYEQYF. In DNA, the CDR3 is TGTGCCAGCAGTTACTGGGGGGGGAGCTACGAGCAGTACTTC.

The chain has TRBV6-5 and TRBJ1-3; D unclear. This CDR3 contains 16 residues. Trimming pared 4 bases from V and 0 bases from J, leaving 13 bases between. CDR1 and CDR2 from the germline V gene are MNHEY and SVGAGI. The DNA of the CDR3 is TGTGCCAGCAGTTCTATGGTTGTGGACTCTGGAAACACCATATATTTT. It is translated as CASSSMVVDSGNTIYF.

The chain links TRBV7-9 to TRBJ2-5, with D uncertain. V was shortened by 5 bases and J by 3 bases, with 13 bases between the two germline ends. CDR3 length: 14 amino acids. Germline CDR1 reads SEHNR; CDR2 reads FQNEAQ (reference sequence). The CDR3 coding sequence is TGTGCCAGCAGCCCCGCCAAGTGGGAAGAGACCCAGTACTTC. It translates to CASSPAKWEETQYF. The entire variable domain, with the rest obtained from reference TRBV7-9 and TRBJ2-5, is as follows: DTGVSQNPRHKITKRGQNVTFRCDPISEHNRLYWYRQTLGQGPEFLTYFQNEAQLEKSRLLSDRFSAERPKGSFSTLEIQRTEQGDSAMYLCASSPAKWEETQYFGPGTRLLVL.